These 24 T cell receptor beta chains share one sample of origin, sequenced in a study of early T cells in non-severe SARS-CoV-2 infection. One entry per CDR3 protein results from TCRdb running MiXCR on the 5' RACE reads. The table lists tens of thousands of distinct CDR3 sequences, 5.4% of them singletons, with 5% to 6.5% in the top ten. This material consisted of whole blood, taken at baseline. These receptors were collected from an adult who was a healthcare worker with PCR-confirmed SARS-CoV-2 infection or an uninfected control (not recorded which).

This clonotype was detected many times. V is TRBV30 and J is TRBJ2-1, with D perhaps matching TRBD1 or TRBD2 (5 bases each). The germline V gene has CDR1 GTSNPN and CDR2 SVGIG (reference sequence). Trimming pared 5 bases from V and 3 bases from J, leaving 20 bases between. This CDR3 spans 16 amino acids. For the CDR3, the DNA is TGTGCCTGGGGAACAAACCGGGACCTTTTCTACAATGAGCAGTTCTTC. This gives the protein CAWGTNRDLFYNEQFF.

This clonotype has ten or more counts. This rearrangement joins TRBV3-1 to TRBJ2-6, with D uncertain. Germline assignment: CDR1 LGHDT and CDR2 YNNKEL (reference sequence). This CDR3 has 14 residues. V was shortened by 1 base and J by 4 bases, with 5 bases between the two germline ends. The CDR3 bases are TGTGCCAGCAGCCAAGGGGCCGGGGCCAACGTCCTGACTTTC. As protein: CASSQGAGANVLTF.

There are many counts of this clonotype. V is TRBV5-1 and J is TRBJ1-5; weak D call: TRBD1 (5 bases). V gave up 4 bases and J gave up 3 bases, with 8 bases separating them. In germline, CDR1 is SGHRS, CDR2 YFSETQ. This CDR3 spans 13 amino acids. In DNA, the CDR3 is TGCGCCAGCAGCGTGGACACCAATCAGCCCCAGCATTTT. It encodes CASSVDTNQPQHF.

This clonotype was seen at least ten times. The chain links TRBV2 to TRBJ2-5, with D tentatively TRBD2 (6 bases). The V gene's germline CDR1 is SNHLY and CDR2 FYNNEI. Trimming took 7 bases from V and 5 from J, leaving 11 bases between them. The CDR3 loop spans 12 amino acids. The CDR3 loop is CASNGTQETQYF. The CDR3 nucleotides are TGTGCCAGCAATGGGACTCAGGAGACCCAGTACTTC.

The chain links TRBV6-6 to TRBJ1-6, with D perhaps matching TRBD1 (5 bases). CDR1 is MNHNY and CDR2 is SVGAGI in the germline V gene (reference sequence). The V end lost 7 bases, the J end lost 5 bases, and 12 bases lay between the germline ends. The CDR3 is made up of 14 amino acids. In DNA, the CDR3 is TGTGCCAGCACCCAGGGAACAAATAATTCACCCCTCCACTTT. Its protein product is CASTQGTNNSPLHF.

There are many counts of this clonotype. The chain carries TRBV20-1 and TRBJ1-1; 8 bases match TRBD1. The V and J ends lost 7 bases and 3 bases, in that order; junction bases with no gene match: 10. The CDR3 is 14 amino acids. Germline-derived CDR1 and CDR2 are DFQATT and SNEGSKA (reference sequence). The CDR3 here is CSVNHRGSDTEAFF. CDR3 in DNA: TGCAGTGTTAACCACAGGGGGTCGGACACTGAAGCTTTCTTT.

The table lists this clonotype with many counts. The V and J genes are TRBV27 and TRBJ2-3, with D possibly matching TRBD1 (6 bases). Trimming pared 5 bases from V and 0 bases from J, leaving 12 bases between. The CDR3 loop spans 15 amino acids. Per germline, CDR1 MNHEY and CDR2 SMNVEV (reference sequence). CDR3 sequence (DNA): TGTGCCAGCAGTCCACAGGGTTATAGCACAGATACGCAGTATTTT. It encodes CASSPQGYSTDTQYF.

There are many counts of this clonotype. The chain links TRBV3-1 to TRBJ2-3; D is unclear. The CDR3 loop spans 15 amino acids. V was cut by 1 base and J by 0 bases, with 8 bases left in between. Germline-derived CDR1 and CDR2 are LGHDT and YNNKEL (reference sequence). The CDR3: CASSQGLPSTDTQYF. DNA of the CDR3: TGTGCCAGCAGCCAAGGGCTACCTAGCACAGATACGCAGTATTTT.

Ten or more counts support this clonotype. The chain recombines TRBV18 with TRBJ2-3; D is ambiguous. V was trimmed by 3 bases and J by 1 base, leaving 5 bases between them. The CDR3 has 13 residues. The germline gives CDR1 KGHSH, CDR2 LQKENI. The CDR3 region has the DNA TGTGCCAGCTCACCCACACGCACAGATACGCAGTATTTT. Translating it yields CASSPTRTDTQYF.

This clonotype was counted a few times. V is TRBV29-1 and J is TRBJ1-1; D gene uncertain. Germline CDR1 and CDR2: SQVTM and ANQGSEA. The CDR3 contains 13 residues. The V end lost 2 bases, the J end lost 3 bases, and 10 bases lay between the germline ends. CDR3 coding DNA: TGCAGCGTTGAAATTTATAGAGACACTGAAGCTTTCTTT. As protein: CSVEIYRDTEAFF. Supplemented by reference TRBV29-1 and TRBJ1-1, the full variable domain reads SAVISQKPSRDICQRGTSLTIQCQVDSQVTMMFWYRQQPGQSLTLIATANQGSEATYESGFVIDKFPISRPNLTFSTLTVSNMSPEDSSIYLCSVEIYRDTEAFFGQGTRLTVV.

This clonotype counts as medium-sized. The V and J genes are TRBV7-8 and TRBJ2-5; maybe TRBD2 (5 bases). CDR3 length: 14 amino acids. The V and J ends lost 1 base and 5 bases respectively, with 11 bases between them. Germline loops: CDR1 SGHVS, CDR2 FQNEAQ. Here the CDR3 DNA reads TGTGCCAGCAGCTTAGGGGAGAGGTTTGAGACCCAGTACTTC. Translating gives CASSLGERFETQYF.

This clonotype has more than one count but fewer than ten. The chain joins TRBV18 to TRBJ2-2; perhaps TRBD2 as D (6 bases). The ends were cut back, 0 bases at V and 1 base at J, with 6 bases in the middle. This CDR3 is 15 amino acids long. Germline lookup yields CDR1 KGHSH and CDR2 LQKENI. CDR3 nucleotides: TGTGCCAGCTCACCACCTAGCGGGAACACCGGGGAGCTGTTTTTT. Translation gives CASSPPSGNTGELFF.

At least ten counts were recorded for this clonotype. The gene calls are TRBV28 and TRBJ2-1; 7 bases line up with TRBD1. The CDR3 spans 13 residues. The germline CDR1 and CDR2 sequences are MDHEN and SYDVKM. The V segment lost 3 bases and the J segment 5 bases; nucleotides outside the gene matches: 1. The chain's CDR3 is CASSLGQHNEQFF. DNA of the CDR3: TGTGCCAGCAGTTTGGGACAGCACAATGAGCAGTTCTTC.

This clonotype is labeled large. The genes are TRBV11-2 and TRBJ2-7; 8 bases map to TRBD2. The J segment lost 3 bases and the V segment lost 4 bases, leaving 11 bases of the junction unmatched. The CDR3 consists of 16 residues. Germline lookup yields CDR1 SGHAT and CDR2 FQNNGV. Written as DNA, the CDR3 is TGTGCCAGCAGCTCTCCATATGGGGGACTAGACTACGAGCAGTACTTC. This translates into CASSSPYGGLDYEQYF.

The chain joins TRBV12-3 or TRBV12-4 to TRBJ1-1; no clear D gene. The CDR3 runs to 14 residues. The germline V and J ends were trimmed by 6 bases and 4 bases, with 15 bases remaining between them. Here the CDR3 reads CASSVQLGSTEAFF. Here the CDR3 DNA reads TGTGCCAGCAGCGTACAGCTAGGGAGCACTGAAGCTTTCTTT.

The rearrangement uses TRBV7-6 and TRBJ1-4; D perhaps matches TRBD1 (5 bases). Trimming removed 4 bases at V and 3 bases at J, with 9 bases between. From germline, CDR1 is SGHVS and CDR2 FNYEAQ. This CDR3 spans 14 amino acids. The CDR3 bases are TGTGCCAGCAGCTCGCAGGGATCTAATGAAAAACTGTTTTTT. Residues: CASSSQGSNEKLFF.

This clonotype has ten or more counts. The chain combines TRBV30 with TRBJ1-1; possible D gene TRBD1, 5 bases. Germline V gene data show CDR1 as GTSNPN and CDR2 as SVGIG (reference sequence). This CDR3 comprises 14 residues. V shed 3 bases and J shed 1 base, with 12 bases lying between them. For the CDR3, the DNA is TGTGCCTGGAGCAGGATAAGGGGGAACACTGAAGCTTTCTTT. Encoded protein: CAWSRIRGNTEAFF. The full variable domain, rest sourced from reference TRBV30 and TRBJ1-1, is SQTIHQWPATLVQPVGSPLSLECTVEGTSNPNLYWYRQAAGRGLQLLFYSVGIGQISSEVPQNLSASRPQDRQFILSSKKLLLSDSGFYLCAWSRIRGNTEAFFGQGTRLTVV.

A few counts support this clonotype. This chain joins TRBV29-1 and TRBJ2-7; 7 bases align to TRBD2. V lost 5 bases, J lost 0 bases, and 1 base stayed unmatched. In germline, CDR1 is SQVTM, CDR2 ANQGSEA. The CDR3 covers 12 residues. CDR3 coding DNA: TGCAGCGTTTGGGAGGGCTCCTACGAGCAGTACTTC. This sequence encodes CSVWEGSYEQYF.

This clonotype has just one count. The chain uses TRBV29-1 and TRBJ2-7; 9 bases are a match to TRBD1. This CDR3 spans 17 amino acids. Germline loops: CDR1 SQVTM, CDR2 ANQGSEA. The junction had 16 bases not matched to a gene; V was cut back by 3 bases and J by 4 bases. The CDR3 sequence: CSVDPGQGQRVSYEQYF. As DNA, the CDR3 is TGCAGCGTTGATCCGGGACAGGGTCAGCGGGTGTCGTACGAGCAGTACTTC.

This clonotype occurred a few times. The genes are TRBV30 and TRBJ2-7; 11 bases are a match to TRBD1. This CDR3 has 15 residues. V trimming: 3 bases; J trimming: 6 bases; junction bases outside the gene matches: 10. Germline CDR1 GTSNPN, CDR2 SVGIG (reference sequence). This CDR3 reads CAWRRVGQGASEQYF. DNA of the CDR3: TGTGCCTGGAGACGGGTTGGACAGGGGGCGAGCGAGCAGTACTTC.

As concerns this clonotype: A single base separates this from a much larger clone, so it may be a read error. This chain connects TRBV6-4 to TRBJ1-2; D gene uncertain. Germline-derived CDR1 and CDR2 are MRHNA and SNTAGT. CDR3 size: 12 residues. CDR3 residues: CVSKRQPYGYTF. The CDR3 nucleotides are TGTGTCAGCAAACGGCAGCCCTATGGCTACACCTTC.

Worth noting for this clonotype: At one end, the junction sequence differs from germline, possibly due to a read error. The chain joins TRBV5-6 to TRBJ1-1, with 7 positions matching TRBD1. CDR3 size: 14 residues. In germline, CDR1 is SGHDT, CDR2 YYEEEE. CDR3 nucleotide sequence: TGTGCCAGCAGATTGGGACAGTTGAACACTGAAGCTTTCTTT. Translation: CASRLGQLNTEAFF.

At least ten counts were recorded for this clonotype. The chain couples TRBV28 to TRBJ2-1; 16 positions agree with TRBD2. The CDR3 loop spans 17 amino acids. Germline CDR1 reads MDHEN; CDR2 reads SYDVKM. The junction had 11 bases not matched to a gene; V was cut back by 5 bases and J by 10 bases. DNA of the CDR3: TGTGCCAGCAGTCAGGGACTAGCGGGAGGGCCCATCAGGGAGCAGTTCTTC. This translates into CASSQGLAGGPIREQFF.

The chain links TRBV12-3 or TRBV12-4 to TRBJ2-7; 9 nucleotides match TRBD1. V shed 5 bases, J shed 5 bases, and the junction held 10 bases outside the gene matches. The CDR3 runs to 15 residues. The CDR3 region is CASSPSGQGRNEQYF. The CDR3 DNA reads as TGTGCCAGCAGTCCCTCCGGACAGGGGCGAAACGAGCAGTACTTC.